The next 19 T cell receptor beta chains were all read from a single sample in a study of T cells in Graves' hyperthyroidism and ophthalmopathy. RNA transcripts gave rise to amplified TCR beta CDR3 regions. A first-round RT-PCR of the TCR CDR3 used the HTBI primer set. TCRdb called the multiplex PCR reads again in MiXCR, with one record for every CDR3 protein. This table has approximately 430,000 distinct CDR3 sequences, approximately 14% appearing once. The sample taken for sequencing was blood. These TCRs come from a man aged 18-30 years with Graves' ophthalmopathy.

V gene TRBV10-3 combines with J gene TRBJ1-1; possible D gene TRBD1, 6 bases. This CDR3 is 13 amino acids long. Per the germline V gene, CDR1 is ENHRY and CDR2 is SYGVKD. The ends were cut back, 1 base at V and 6 bases at J, with 9 bases in the middle. CDR3 region: CAISEWTEAEAFF. CDR3 DNA sequence: TGTGCCATCAGTGAGTGGACAGAAGCTGAAGCTTTCTTT.

This clonotype appeared many times. For the CDR3, the DNA is TGTGCCAGTAGTATAGATAATCTACAGGAGACCTTACGCCTCGAAGCTTTCTTT. Amino acids: CASSIDNLQETLRLEAFF. The chain has TRBV19 and TRBJ1-1; TRBD1 is a possible D gene (5 bases). Germline CDR1 LNHDA, CDR2 SQIVND (reference sequence). V lost 0 bases to trimming and J lost 8 bases, with 25 bases between them. The CDR3 covers 18 residues.

The V call is TRBV4-1, the J call TRBJ1-6, with a tentative D call TRBD1 (5 bases). CDR1 MGHRA and CDR2 YSYEKL come from the germline V gene. CDR3 length: 15 amino acids. V was pared by 0 bases and J by 8 bases, with 11 bases between. DNA for the CDR3: TGCGCCAGCAGCCAAGAGGGGGGAGGTTATTCACCCCTCCACTTT. Its protein is CASSQEGGGYSPLHF.

This chain connects TRBV24-1 to TRBJ1-4; tentative D call: TRBD1 (5 bases). This CDR3 is 15 amino acids long. The V end lost 4 bases, the J end lost 8 bases, and 16 bases lay between the germline ends. In germline, CDR1 is KGHDR, CDR2 SFDVKD. The CDR3 spells CATSEGPVEREKLFF. DNA for the CDR3: TGTGCCACCAGTGAGGGGCCCGTGGAGAGGGAAAAACTGTTTTTT.

There are a few counts of this clonotype. This chain connects TRBV3-1 to TRBJ1-3; 7 bases match TRBD1. Germline CDR1 and CDR2: LGHDT and YNNKEL (reference sequence). This CDR3 has 14 residues. Germline trimming cut 3 bases from V and 4 bases from J; bases unmatched to any gene: 3. CDR3 in amino acids: CASSHTGAGNTIYF. CDR3 DNA: TGTGCCAGCAGCCATACAGGGGCCGGAAACACCATATATTTT.

The table lists this clonotype with many counts. V and J are TRBV6-6 and TRBJ1-1; no reliable D call. The germline V and J ends were trimmed by 2 bases and 0 bases, with 4 bases remaining between them. Germline V gene data show CDR1 as MNHNY and CDR2 as SVGAGI (reference sequence). The CDR3 spans 13 residues. This CDR3 is CASSYGMNTEAFF. The CDR3 bases are TGTGCCAGCAGTTACGGGATGAACACTGAAGCTTTCTTT.

Ten or more counts support this clonotype. This sequence joins TRBV20-1 and TRBJ2-1; perhaps TRBD2 as D (6 bases). Germline V CDR1 and CDR2: DFQATT, SNEGSKA (reference sequence). The CDR3 totals 15 residues. V was pared by 3 bases and J by 5 bases, with 17 bases between. This CDR3 reads CSARQGRGTHNEQFF. The CDR3 nucleotides are TGCAGTGCTAGGCAGGGTCGGGGGACCCACAATGAGCAGTTCTTC.

There are many counts of this clonotype. The chain recombines TRBV5-1 with TRBJ2-7, with 7 bases that match TRBD2. This CDR3 region has 15 residues. The junction had 12 bases not matched to a gene; V was cut back by 2 bases and J by 7 bases. Germline CDR1 reads SGHRS; CDR2 reads YFSETQ. The CDR3 here is CASSFLLAESEEQYF. CDR3 nucleotides: TGCGCCAGCAGCTTTCTCCTAGCGGAGTCTGAGGAGCAGTACTTC. Based on the CDR3 plus reference TRBV5-1 and TRBJ2-7, the full variable domain is KAGVTQTPRYLIKTRGQQVTLSCSPISGHRSVSWYQQTPGQGLQFLFEYFSETQRNKGNFPGRFSGRQFSNSRSEMNVSTLELGDSALYLCASSFLLAESEEQYFGPGTRLTVT.

For this clonotype: This could be a read error, since a much larger clone is one nucleotide away. This chain connects TRBV7-2 to TRBJ2-5, with 12 bases matching TRBD2. Germline CDR1 SGHTA, CDR2 FQGNSA. CDR3 length: 16 residues. Written as DNA, the CDR3 is TGTGCCAGCAGCCTTAGACTAGCGGGGGTGCAAGAGACCCAGCACTTC. It encodes CASSLRLAGVQETQHF.

This clonotype has ten or more counts. The chain couples TRBV5-4 to TRBJ2-1; D is unclear. In germline, CDR1 is SGHNT, CDR2 YYREEE (reference sequence). This CDR3 contains 15 residues. Trimming shortened V by 0 bases and J by 3 bases, and 10 bases separated the two germline ends. CDR3 DNA: TGTGCCAGCAGCTTGGAAGGCAACCTCTACAATGAGCAGTTCTTC. Translating it yields CASSLEGNLYNEQFF.

This chain uses TRBV19 with TRBJ2-7; D unclear. CDR3 size: 15 residues. V lost 5 bases and J 0 bases, leaving 14 bases between the germline ends. Looked up from germline, CDR1 is LNHDA and CDR2 is SQIVND (reference sequence). The DNA for the CDR3 is TGTGCCAGTAGTGGAGACGGGCCAGGCTCCTACGAGCAGTACTTC. Its translation is CASSGDGPGSYEQYF.

A few counts support this clonotype. This chain joins TRBV6-7 and TRBJ2-1; 11 nucleotides line up with TRBD2. TRBV6-7 is labeled an ORF, and its function is uncertain. The CDR3 has 16 residues. V was pared by 6 bases and J by 0 bases, with 4 bases of the junction left unmatched. The CDR3 bases are TGTGCCAGCAGGGGACTAGCGGAAAGCTCCTACAATGAGCAGTTCTTC. Translated: CASRGLAESSYNEQFF.

This clonotype was observed many times. The CDR3 protein is CASSQLAGEGYEQYF. The CDR3, as DNA: TGCGCCAGCAGTCAACTAGCGGGAGAGGGTTACGAGCAGTACTTC. The J gene is TRBJ2-7, the V gene TRBV5-1; 11 bases line up with TRBD2. Germline V gives CDR1 SGHRS, CDR2 YFSETQ. The V and J ends lost 5 bases and 4 bases, in that order; junction bases with no gene match: 8. The length of the CDR3 is 15 residues.

This clonotype was counted many times. The chain links TRBV4-1 to TRBJ2-7, with D perhaps TRBD2 (5 bases). Germline loops: CDR1 MGHRA, CDR2 YSYEKL. Trimming removed 1 base at V and 0 bases at J, with 13 bases between. This CDR3 has 16 residues. In nucleotides, the CDR3 is TGCGCCAGCAGCCAAGGCAGCCGTCGGGACTCCTACGAGCAGTACTTC. Translation gives CASSQGSRRDSYEQYF.

This chain connects TRBV4-1 to TRBJ2-7; TRBD2 agrees at 8 bases. Germline trimming cut 4 bases from V and 2 bases from J; bases unmatched to any gene: 10. Per germline, CDR1 MGHRA and CDR2 YSYEKL. The CDR3 is made up of 16 amino acids. CDR3 amino acids: CASSRYLLADTYEQYF. CDR3 nucleotides: TGCGCCAGCAGCCGCTATCTACTAGCGGATACCTACGAGCAGTACTTC.

This clonotype was detected only a few times. The chain uses TRBV6-5 and TRBJ1-2; 8 nucleotides line up with TRBD1. The CDR3 is made up of 17 amino acids. The junction had 15 bases not matched to a gene; V was cut back by 3 bases and J by 6 bases. Germline CDR1 and CDR2: MNHEY and SVGAGI. DNA for the CDR3: TGTGCCAGCAGTTATACTTCCGGACAGGGAAGACGTGATGGCTACACCTTC. It codes for CASSYTSGQGRRDGYTF.

This clonotype was counted between two and nine times. V gene TRBV13 combines with J gene TRBJ2-4, with a possible D match to TRBD2 (5 bases). Trimming shortened V by 6 bases and J by 1 base, and 13 bases separated the two germline ends. Per germline, CDR1 PRHDT and CDR2 FYEKMQ (reference sequence). CDR3 length: 15 residues. The CDR3 DNA reads TGTGCCAGCAGTGATACACGGAGGGCCAAAAACATTCAGTACTTC. Translated, it gives CASSDTRRAKNIQYF.

V is TRBV10-3 and J is TRBJ1-5, with D maybe TRBD1 (5 bases). The CDR3 length is 12 residues. Trimming shortened V by 6 bases and J by 10 bases, and 13 bases separated the two germline ends. Per the germline V gene, CDR1 is ENHRY and CDR2 is SYGVKD. The CDR3 region is CAISQGEVPQHF. Here the CDR3 DNA reads TGTGCCATCAGCCAGGGTGAGGTTCCCCAGCATTTT.

This clonotype was observed many times. CDR3 DNA sequence: TGCGCCAGCAGCTTGGAAGTAGCGACTTACAATGAGCAGTTCTTC. This sequence encodes CASSLEVATYNEQFF. V and J are TRBV5-1 and TRBJ2-1; possibly TRBD2 for D (5 bases). The CDR3 contains 15 residues. Germline V gene lookup returns CDR1 SGHRS and CDR2 YFSETQ. Trimming removed 0 bases at V and 4 bases at J, with 11 bases between. Based on the CDR3 plus reference TRBV5-1 and TRBJ2-1, the full variable domain is KAGVTQTPRYLIKTRGQQVTLSCSPISGHRSVSWYQQTPGQGLQFLFEYFSETQRNKGNFPGRFSGRQFSNSRSEMNVSTLELGDSALYLCASSLEVATYNEQFFGPGTRLTVL.